This TCR beta chain derives from a study of Graves' ophthalmopathy and Graves' hyperthyroidism. Study conclusions and caveats: The model achieved approximately 71% sensitivity and less than 85% specificity for ophthalmopathy progression.

Amplifying from RNA transcripts, the study obtained TCR beta CDR3 regions. RT-PCR with HTBI primers came first, then second-round multiplex PCR. TCRdb re-analysed the multiplex PCR reads in MiXCR, keeping a single row per CDR3 protein. This sample has 400,000 to 450,000 distinct CDR3 sequences, with approximately 21% found just once. The CDR3 is made up of 18 amino acids. The germline V gene encodes CDR1 SGHVS and CDR2 FQNEAQ. Losses at the gene ends were 1 base for V and 1 base for J; bases not matched to a gene: 9. Regarding this clonotype: Its antigen is still unknown.

The stable label applied to hyperthyroidism with no ophthalmopathy within 18 months of follow-up. Newly diagnosed hyperthyroidism donors, aged 18 to 65, duration under 2 months. The authors diagnosed from clinical symptoms, serum thyroxine, TRAb, thyroid ultrasound and orbital computed tomography. This chain uses TRBV7-8 with TRBJ2-5; 10 nucleotides line up with TRBD2. Specimen: peripheral blood. This TCR was sampled from a woman under 30 with stable Graves' hyperthyroidism. In DNA form, the CDR3 reads TGTGCCAGCAGCTTAGTACGGGCTAGCGGGAGTACCCAAGAGACCCAGTACTTC. This sequence encodes CASSLVRASGSTQETQYF.